The clone carrying this TCR beta chain was recorded a few times. As to time point: patch test 3, about 24 weeks after DPC sensitization. Treatment in this sample: therapeutic diphenylcyclopropenone sensitization with weekly scalp DPC. The sample belongs to a study of human T cells and chemical hapten exposure. Germline CDR1 is SEHNR and CDR2 is FQNEAQ (reference sequence). This CDR3 is 16 amino acids long. V was cut by 3 bases and J by 2 bases, with 11 bases left in between. TCRdb reanalysed the RACE reads using MiXCR and keeps one entry per CDR3 protein. The sample holds 99,000 or so distinct CDR3 sequences; under 35% are singletons and the top ten take about 2.9%.

V gene TRBV7-9 combines with J gene TRBJ2-6, with D unresolved. The source was whole blood, collected in connection with sensitization to the hapten diphenylcyclopropenone (DPC). The origin of this receptor is a man between 35 and 55 years old with alopecia areata. Some clones in this sample may be carry-over from other donors' samples. The CDR3 region is CASSFKARTGANVLTF. CDR3 in DNA: TGTGCCAGCAGCTTTAAGGCAAGAACTGGGGCCAACGTCCTGACTTTC.